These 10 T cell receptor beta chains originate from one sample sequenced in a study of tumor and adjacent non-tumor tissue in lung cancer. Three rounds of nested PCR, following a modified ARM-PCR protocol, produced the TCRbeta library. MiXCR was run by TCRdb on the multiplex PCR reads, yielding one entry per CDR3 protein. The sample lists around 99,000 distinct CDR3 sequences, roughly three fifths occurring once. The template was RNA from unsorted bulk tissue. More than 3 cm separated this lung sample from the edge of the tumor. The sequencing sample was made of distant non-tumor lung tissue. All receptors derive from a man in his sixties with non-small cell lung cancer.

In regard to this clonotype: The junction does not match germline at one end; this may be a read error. CDR3 protein: CASSQNMGDAYTRYF. As DNA, the CDR3 is TGTGCCAGCAGCCAAAACATGGGGGATGCCTATACGCGGTATTTT. The chain employs TRBV4-2 and TRBJ2-3, with D perhaps matching TRBD1 or TRBD2 (5 bases each). This CDR3 has 15 amino acids. Germline V gives CDR1 LGHNA, CDR2 YNFKEQ.

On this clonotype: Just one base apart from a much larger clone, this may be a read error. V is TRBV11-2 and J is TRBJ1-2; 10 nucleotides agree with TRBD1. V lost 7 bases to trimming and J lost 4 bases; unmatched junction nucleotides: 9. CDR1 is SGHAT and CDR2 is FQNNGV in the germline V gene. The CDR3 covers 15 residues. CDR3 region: CASTEGQGTPYGYTF. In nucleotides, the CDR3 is TGTGCCAGCACCGAGGGACAGGGGACTCCCTATGGCTACACCTTC.

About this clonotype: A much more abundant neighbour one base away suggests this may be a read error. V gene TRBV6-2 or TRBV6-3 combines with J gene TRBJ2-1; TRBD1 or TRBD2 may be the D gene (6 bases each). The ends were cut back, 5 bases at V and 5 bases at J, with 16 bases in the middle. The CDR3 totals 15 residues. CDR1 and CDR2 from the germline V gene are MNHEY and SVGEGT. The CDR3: CASSGGRGINNEQFF. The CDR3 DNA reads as TGTGCCAGCAGTGGGGGGCGGGGAATCAACAATGAGCAGTTCTTC.

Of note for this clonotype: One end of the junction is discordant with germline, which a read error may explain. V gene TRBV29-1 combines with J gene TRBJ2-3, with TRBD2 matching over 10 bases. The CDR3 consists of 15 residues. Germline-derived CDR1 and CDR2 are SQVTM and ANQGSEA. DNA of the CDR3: TGCAGTGTTGAAAAGCCGAGCGGGAGGGCAGATACGCGGTATTTT. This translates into CSVEKPSGRADTRYF.

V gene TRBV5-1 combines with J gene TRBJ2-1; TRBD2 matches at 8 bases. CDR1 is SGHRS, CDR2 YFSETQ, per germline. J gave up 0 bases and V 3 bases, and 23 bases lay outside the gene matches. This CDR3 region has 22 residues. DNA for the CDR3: TGCGCCAGCAGCTCGGATACTAACGGGAGGGGCGGCCTGCGGAGCTCCTACAATGAGCAGTTCTTC. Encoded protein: CASSSDTNGRGGLRSSYNEQFF.

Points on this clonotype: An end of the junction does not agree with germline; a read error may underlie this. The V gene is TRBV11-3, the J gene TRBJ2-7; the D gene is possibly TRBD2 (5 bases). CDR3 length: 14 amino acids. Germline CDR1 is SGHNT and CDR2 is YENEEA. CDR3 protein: CASSILIRGGELYF. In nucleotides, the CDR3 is TGTGCTAGCAGCATACTAATTCGGGGTGGCGAGCTGTACTTC.

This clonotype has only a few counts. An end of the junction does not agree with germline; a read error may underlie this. In DNA, the CDR3 is TGTGCCAGCAGTTTAGCGGGAGACGCTGGCACAGATACGCAGTATTTT. It encodes CASSLAGDAGTDTQYF. The V and J genes are TRBV11-2 and TRBJ2-3; 9 bases agree with TRBD2. The CDR3 is 16 amino acids. Per the germline V gene, CDR1 is SGHAT and CDR2 is FQNNGV.

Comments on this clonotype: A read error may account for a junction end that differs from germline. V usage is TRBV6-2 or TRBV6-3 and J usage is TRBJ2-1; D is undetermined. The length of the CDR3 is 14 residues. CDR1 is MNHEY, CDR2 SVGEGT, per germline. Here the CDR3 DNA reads TGCGCCAGCAGTTACGTCGAGCCGCGCAGCGAGCAGTTCTTC. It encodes CASSYVEPRSEQFF.

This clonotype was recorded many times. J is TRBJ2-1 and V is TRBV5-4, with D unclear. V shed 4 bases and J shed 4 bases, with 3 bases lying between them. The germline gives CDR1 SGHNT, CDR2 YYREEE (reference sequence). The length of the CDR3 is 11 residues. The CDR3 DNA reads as TGTGCCAGCAGCCGTTACAATGAGCAGTTCTTC. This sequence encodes CASSRYNEQFF. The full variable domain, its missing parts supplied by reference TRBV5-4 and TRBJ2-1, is ETGVTQSPTHLIKTRGQQVTLRCSSQSGHNTVSWYQQALGQGPQFIFQYYREEENGRGNFPPRFSGLQFPNYSSELNVNALELDDSALYLCASSRYNEQFFGPGTRLTVL.

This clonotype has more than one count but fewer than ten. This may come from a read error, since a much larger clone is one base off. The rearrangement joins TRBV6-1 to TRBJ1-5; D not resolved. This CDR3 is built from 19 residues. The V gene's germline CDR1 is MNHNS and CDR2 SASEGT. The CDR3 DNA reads TGTGTCAGCAGTGAAGCAAGGAGCCGTCCACCTTTGGGCAATCAGCCCCAGCATTTT. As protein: CVSSEARSRPPLGNQPQHF.